These 30 T cell receptor beta chains were all obtained from the same sample, sequenced in a study of radiotherapy plus CTLA-4 blockade in lung cancer. This table comes from immunoSEQ multiplex PCR, and its TCRdb copy is limited to in-frame clones, with some not included. The sample records 85,000 to 90,000 clones, 55% to 75% being singletons. Specimen: peripheral blood, collected from a patient treated with radiotherapy plus ipilimumab. Source of these receptors: a human donor with non-small cell lung cancer that progressed on radiotherapy plus ipilimumab.

The chain recombines TRBV4-2 with TRBJ1-5, with D hard to call. Between the trimmed V and J ends, which lost 1 base and 4 bases, there was a span of 11 bases. The CDR3 sequence is 15 residues long. Germline-derived CDR1 and CDR2 are LGHNA and YNFKEQ. CDR3 coding DNA: TGTGCCAGCAGCCAAGGGCAGGTGGCTAATCAGCCCCAGCATTTT. Protein product: CASSQGQVANQPQHF.

The V gene is TRBV7-9, the J gene TRBJ1-2; D is perhaps TRBD1 (5 bases). V lost 5 bases, J lost 8 bases, and 21 bases lay in between. The CDR3 has 15 residues. Germline CDR1 SEHNR, CDR2 FQNEAQ (reference sequence). CDR3 in amino acids: CASSASRAGFGGYTF. In DNA form, the CDR3 reads TGTGCCAGCAGCGCGTCCAGGGCGGGATTTGGGGGCTACACCTTC.

V gene TRBV19 combines with J gene TRBJ1-6; no definite D call. V was clipped by 5 bases and J by 2 bases, with 4 bases between them. Looked up from germline, CDR1 is LNHDA and CDR2 is SQIVND (reference sequence). The CDR3 sequence is 13 residues long. The CDR3 DNA follows: TGTGCCAGTAGTGTCGCCTATAATTCACCCCTCCACTTT. This codes for CASSVAYNSPLHF.

The V call is TRBV27, the J call TRBJ2-1; D is unresolved. This CDR3 is built from 15 residues. CDR1 is MNHEY and CDR2 is SMNVEV in the germline V gene (reference sequence). Trimming removed 0 bases at V and 5 bases at J, with 11 bases between. The CDR3: CASSLSGGTNNEQFF. The CDR3 DNA is TGTGCCAGCAGTTTATCGGGCGGAACTAACAATGAGCAGTTCTTC.

The rearrangement links TRBV9 to TRBJ2-7; 9 bases agree with TRBD1. Trimming removed 5 bases from V and 4 bases from J; junction bases left unmatched: 4. CDR1 and CDR2 from the germline V gene are SGDLS and YYNGEE. The CDR3 consists of 13 residues. CDR3 nucleotide sequence: TGTGCCAGCAGTCCGGGACAGGGTTACGAGCAGTACTTC. Translated: CASSPGQGYEQYF.

The CDR3 DNA reads TGTGCCAGCAGTCCCCAGGGGGGTCGTGAGCAGTACTTC. This translates into CASSPQGGREQYF. The chain has TRBV27 and TRBJ2-7; the D gene is possibly TRBD1 (7 bases). V lost 5 bases and J lost 7, with 15 bases in between. The CDR3 is 13 residues long. CDR1 and CDR2 (germline): MNHEY, SMNVEV (reference sequence).

V and J are TRBV29-1 and TRBJ2-1; 7 nucleotides align to TRBD1. CDR1 is SQVTM and CDR2 is ANQGSEA in the germline V gene. The junction had 3 bases not matched to a gene; V was cut back by 1 base and J by 0 bases. The CDR3 runs 15 residues. The CDR3 loop is CSVEGTGRSYNEQFF. CDR3 DNA sequence: TGCAGCGTTGAAGGGACAGGCCGCTCCTACAATGAGCAGTTCTTC.

CDR3 loop: CASSQDDRAGVGKLFF. In DNA, the CDR3 is TGCGCCAGCAGCCAAGATGACAGGGCTGGGGTCGGAAAACTGTTTTTT. The chain carries TRBV4-1 and TRBJ1-4; 7 bases match TRBD1. This CDR3 contains 16 residues. From germline, CDR1 is MGHRA and CDR2 YSYEKL. J gave up 10 bases and V 0 bases, and 11 bases lay outside the gene matches.

This clone was found a few times. The sample holds other DNA sequences that translate to the same CDR3. This chain connects TRBV5-4 to TRBJ2-1, with 7 bases lining up with TRBD1. Germline V CDR1 and CDR2: SGHNT, YYREEE (reference sequence). After removal of 2 bases from V and 0 bases from J, the junction contained 2 bases not matched to a gene. This CDR3 is 15 amino acids long. This CDR3 is CASSFSGGSYNEQFF. The CDR3 region has the DNA TGTGCCAGCAGCTTCTCAGGGGGCTCCTACAATGAGCAGTTCTTC.

V is TRBV29-1 and J is TRBJ1-2; D is possibly TRBD1 (5 bases). The germline gives CDR1 SQVTM, CDR2 ANQGSEA. Deletions cut 0 bases from V and 4 bases from J, with 15 bases between. This CDR3 contains 15 residues. In DNA, the CDR3 is TGCAGCGTTGAAGAGGAGGAGGGGCGTGTCTATGGCTACACCTTC. Its translation: CSVEEEEGRVYGYTF.

The rearrangement uses TRBV28 and TRBJ1-1, with 8 bases fitting TRBD1. J gave up 3 bases and V 2 bases, and 8 bases lay outside the gene matches. Germline V gene data show CDR1 as MDHEN and CDR2 as SYDVKM. The CDR3 is 16 amino acids. The CDR3 DNA is TGTGCCAGCAGTTTAGGAGACCTACAGGGGGACACTGAAGCTTTCTTT. Translation: CASSLGDLQGDTEAFF.

The chain couples TRBV19 to TRBJ2-7, with D possibly being TRBD1 or TRBD2 (5 bases each). Trimming took off 5 bases at V and 3 bases at J, with 17 bases between the two ends. CDR1 and CDR2 from the germline V gene are LNHDA and SQIVND (reference sequence). This CDR3 is built from 15 residues. In nucleotides, the CDR3 is TGTGCCAGTAGTCTCTCCGGGACGGCAGACTACGAGCAGTACTTC. Protein sequence: CASSLSGTADYEQYF.

V and J are TRBV6-1 and TRBJ2-7, with 9 positions matching TRBD2. This CDR3 is 15 amino acids long. Germline V gene sequence: CDR1 MNHNS, CDR2 SASEGT. With V trimmed by 1 base and J by 3 bases, 4 bases remained unmatched. CDR3 region: CASSEGLADFYEQYF. Written as DNA, the CDR3 is TGTGCCAGCAGTGAAGGACTAGCGGACTTCTACGAGCAGTACTTC.

In this sample, this clone turned up many times. CDR3 DNA sequence: TGTGCCAGCAGCTTAGAGGCCCAGGGTTCCTACGAGCAGTACTTC. Amino acid sequence: CASSLEAQGSYEQYF. The J gene is TRBJ2-7, the V gene TRBV7-6, with D perhaps TRBD1 (5 bases). The germline CDR1 and CDR2 sequences are SGHVS and FNYEAQ. The CDR3 runs 15 residues. V lost 1 base, J lost 1 base, and 11 bases lay in between.

This clone was counted between two and nine times. The genes are TRBV27 and TRBJ2-7, with TRBD2 matching over 9 bases. V was pared by 3 bases and J by 0 bases, with 6 bases of the junction left unmatched. Germline lookup yields CDR1 MNHEY and CDR2 SMNVEV (reference sequence). The CDR3 contains 16 residues. CDR3 in amino acids: CASSLAGGLSSYEQYF. The CDR3 coding sequence is TGTGCCAGCAGTTTGGCGGGGGGGCTAAGCTCCTACGAGCAGTACTTC.

The chain recombines TRBV6-6 with TRBJ2-1; the D call may be TRBD1 or TRBD2 (5 bases each). Germline values: CDR1 MNHNY, CDR2 SVGAGI (reference sequence). The V gene lost 2 bases and the J gene lost 9 bases, with 14 bases spanning the gap. The CDR3 sequence is 14 residues long. The CDR3 loop is CASSYGGLSTEQFF. The CDR3 nucleotides are TGTGCCAGCAGTTACGGGGGATTGAGCACTGAGCAGTTCTTC.

The CDR3 loop is CASSRLTGRETYEQYF. DNA of the CDR3: TGTGCCAGCAGCCGCCTTACAGGAAGGGAAACCTACGAGCAGTACTTC. V gene TRBV14 combines with J gene TRBJ2-7; maybe TRBD1 (5 bases). V lost 4 bases and J 2 bases, leaving 18 bases between the germline ends. This CDR3 comprises 16 residues. Germline V CDR1 and CDR2: SGHDN, FVKESK.

This rearrangement joins TRBV25-1 to TRBJ1-1, with TRBD1 matching 10 bases. Germline CDR1 and CDR2: MGHDK and SYGVNS. The CDR3 has 15 amino acids. Trimming cost V 5 bases and J 5 bases; bases outside gene matches: 8. This CDR3 reads CASSPGTGARTEAFF. As DNA, the CDR3 is TGTGCCAGCAGTCCCGGGACAGGGGCGAGGACTGAAGCTTTCTTT.

CDR3 region: CASSRRTGESYGYTF. The CDR3 DNA reads TGTGCCAGCAGTCGACGGACAGGGGAGTCCTATGGCTACACCTTC. The chain uses TRBV28 and TRBJ1-2; 9 positions match TRBD1. With V trimmed by 5 bases and J by 4 bases, 8 bases remained unmatched. Germline CDR1 reads MDHEN; CDR2 reads SYDVKM. The CDR3 loop spans 15 amino acids.

The chain is built from TRBV28 and TRBJ1-3; the match to TRBD1 covers 8 bases. V lost 0 bases and J lost 2; bases outside the gene matches: 6. The CDR3 spans 17 residues. Looked up from germline, CDR1 is MDHEN and CDR2 is SYDVKM. CDR3 in DNA: TGTGCCAGCAGTTTATGGGCCACAGGGGGGACTGGAAACACCATATATTTT. The encoded protein is CASSLWATGGTGNTIYF.

The V call is TRBV5-1, the J call TRBJ1-2; D is possibly TRBD1 (6 bases). The ends were cut back, 4 bases at V and 2 bases at J, with 21 bases in the middle. The CDR3 is 17 residues long. Germline assignment: CDR1 SGHRS and CDR2 YFSETQ. The CDR3 DNA sequence: TGCGCCAGCAGCACGGGGACATCGGGTATATTAAACTATGGCTACACCTTC. Its protein product is CASSTGTSGILNYGYTF.

V usage is TRBV2 and J usage is TRBJ2-3; either TRBD1 or TRBD2 may fit D (5 bases each). V gave up 7 bases and J gave up 0 bases, with 14 bases separating them. In germline, CDR1 is SNHLY, CDR2 FYNNEI. The CDR3 contains 15 residues. The CDR3 protein is CASNRDGKSTDTQYF. CDR3 in DNA: TGTGCCAGCAACCGGGACGGAAAGAGCACAGATACGCAGTATTTT.

This clone was detected a few times. This chain uses TRBV6-6 with TRBJ2-3; D is ambiguous. V lost 0 bases, J lost 3 bases, and 7 bases lay in between. The CDR3 is made up of 14 amino acids. Germline V gives CDR1 MNHNY, CDR2 SVGAGI (reference sequence). The CDR3 DNA is TGTGCCAGCAGTTACTCGAGGAATACAGATACGCAGTATTTT. Amino acids: CASSYSRNTDTQYF.

V usage is TRBV5-6 and J usage is TRBJ2-1, with a tentative D call TRBD1 (6 bases). CDR3 length: 16 residues. V lost 0 bases and J lost 8, with 18 bases in between. Germline values: CDR1 SGHDT, CDR2 YYEEEE. CDR3 bases: TGTGCCAGCAGCTTGGGACAGGCCCAAGGGTGGGATGAGCAGTTCTTC. Residues: CASSLGQAQGWDEQFF.

The chain couples TRBV28 to TRBJ2-7, with 11 positions matching TRBD2. The V gene end was trimmed by 5 bases and the J gene end by 7 bases; junction bases not matched to a gene: 10. The germline CDR1 and CDR2 sequences are MDHEN and SYDVKM. CDR3 length: 15 amino acids. This CDR3 is CASSPSTSGTREQYF. CDR3 nucleotides: TGTGCCAGCAGTCCCTCGACTAGCGGGACTCGGGAGCAGTACTTC.

The chain recombines TRBV5-1 with TRBJ2-2, with 7 bases aligning to TRBD1. V trimming: 1 base; J trimming: 4 bases; junction bases outside the gene matches: 1. CDR1 is SGHRS, CDR2 YFSETQ, per germline. The CDR3 is made up of 14 amino acids. CDR3 coding DNA: TGCGCCAGCAGCTTGAGGGACAGCACCGGGGAGCTGTTTTTT. Its protein is CASSLRDSTGELFF.

V and J are TRBV11-1 and TRBJ2-3, with 11 nucleotides matching TRBD1. Germline CDR1 reads SGHAT; CDR2 reads FQDESV (reference sequence). The ends lost 4 bases at V and 3 bases at J; junction bases unmatched: 3. The CDR3 consists of 15 residues. CDR3 in DNA: TGTGCCAGCAGCTGGACAGGGGGCATAACAGATACGCAGTATTTT. This codes for CASSWTGGITDTQYF. The whole variable domain, remainder taken from reference TRBV11-1 and TRBJ2-3, is EAEVAQSPRYKITEKSQAVAFWCDPISGHATLYWYRQILGQGPELLVQFQDESVVDDSQLPKDRFSAERLKGVDSTLKIQPAELGDSAMYLCASSWTGGITDTQYFGPGTRLTVL.

This sequence joins TRBV18 and TRBJ1-6; D gene ambiguous. The ends were cut back, 2 bases at V and 6 bases at J, with 11 bases in the middle. CDR1 and CDR2 from the germline V gene are KGHSH and LQKENI. This CDR3 is 15 amino acids long. CDR3 residues: CASSPIGPPNSPLHF. CDR3 nucleotide sequence: TGTGCCAGCTCACCAATCGGGCCGCCTAATTCACCCCTCCACTTT.

The chain carries TRBV2 and TRBJ2-5; 14 bases match TRBD2. The CDR3 has 14 residues. Trimming took 4 bases from V and 5 from J; bases not matched to a gene: 0. Germline loops: CDR1 SNHLY, CDR2 FYNNEI. The CDR3 DNA sequence: TGTGCCAGCAGTGGGACTAGCGGGGGGGAGACCCAGTACTTC. This encodes CASSGTSGGETQYF.

The V and J genes are TRBV15 and TRBJ1-2, with D maybe TRBD1 (5 bases). CDR1 and CDR2 from the germline V gene are LNHNV and YYDKDF (reference sequence). The CDR3 is 14 residues long. Trimming removed 1 base from V and 4 bases from J, with 10 bases in between. CDR3 nucleotide sequence: TGTGCCACCAGCAGAGTTGGGGACCGCTATGGCTACACCTTC. Its translation: CATSRVGDRYGYTF.